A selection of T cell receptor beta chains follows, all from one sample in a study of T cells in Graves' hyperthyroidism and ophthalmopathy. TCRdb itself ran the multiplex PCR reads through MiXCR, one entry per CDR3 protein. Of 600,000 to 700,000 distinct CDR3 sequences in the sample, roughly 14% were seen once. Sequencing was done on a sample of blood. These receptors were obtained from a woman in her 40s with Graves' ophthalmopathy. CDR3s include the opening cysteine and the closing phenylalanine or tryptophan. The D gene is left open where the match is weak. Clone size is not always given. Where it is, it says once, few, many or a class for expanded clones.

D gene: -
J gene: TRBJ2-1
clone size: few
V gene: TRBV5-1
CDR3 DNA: TGCGCCAGCAGCTTCATTCCGGGTGGTGAGCAGTTCTTC
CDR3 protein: CASSFIPGGEQFF

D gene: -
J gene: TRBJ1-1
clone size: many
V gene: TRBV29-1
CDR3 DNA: TGCAGCGTAGCCGGGACATACACTGAAGCTTTCTTT
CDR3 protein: CSVAGTYTEAFF

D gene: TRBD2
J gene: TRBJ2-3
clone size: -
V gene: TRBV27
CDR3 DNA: TGTGCCAGCGGGCTGTCGCGGGAGAGCACAGATACGCAGTATTTT
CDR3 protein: CASGLSRESTDTQYF

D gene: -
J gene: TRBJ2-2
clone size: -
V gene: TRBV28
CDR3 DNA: TGTGCCAGCAGTTTGGAGGCTGTCGGGGAGCTGTTTTTT
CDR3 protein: CASSLEAVGELFF

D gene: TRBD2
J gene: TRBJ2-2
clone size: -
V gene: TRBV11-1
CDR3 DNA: TGTGCCAGCAGCTTACCCGGACTAGCGGGAGTTAGGGGCACCGGGGAGCTGTTTTTT
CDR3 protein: CASSLPGLAGVRGTGELFF

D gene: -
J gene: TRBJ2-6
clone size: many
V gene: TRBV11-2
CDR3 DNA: TGTGCCAGCAGCGTCGCCTCTGGGGCCAACGTCCTGACTTTC
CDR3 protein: CASSVASGANVLTF

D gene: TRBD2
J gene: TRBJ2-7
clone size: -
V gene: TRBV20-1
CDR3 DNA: TGCAGTGCTAGAGATGAGACTAGCGGGGACCGAGGGTACTTC
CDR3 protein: CSARDETSGDRGYF

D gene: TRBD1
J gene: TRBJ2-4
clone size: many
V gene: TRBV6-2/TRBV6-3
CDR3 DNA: TGTGCCAGCAGTTACTCGGGGACAGGGTTGGACATTCAGTACTTC
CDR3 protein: CASSYSGTGLDIQYF

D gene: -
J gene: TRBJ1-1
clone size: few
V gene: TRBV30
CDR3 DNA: TGTGCCTGGAGTAAGGGTCAGGGGATCACTGAAGCTTTCTTT
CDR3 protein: CAWSKGQGITEAFF

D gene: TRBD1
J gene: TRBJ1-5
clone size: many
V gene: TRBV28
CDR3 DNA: TGTGCCAGCAGAACTACGGGACAGGGCCTAAATCAGCCCCAGCATTTT
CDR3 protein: CASRTTGQGLNQPQHF

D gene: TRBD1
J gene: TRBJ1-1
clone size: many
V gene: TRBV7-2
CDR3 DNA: TGTGCCAGCAGCTTAGCGGGGACAGGGCCCACTGAAGCTTTCTTT
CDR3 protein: CASSLAGTGPTEAFF

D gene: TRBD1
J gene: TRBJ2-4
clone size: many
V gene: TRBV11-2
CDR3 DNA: TGTGCCAGCAGCTCCTACAGGGGCGTCGGCAAAAACATTCAGTACTTC
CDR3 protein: CASSSYRGVGKNIQYF

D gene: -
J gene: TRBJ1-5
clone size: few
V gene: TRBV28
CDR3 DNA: TGTACCAGCAGTAGACCGCGAGAGATTTATCAGCCCCAGCATTTT
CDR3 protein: CTSSRPREIYQPQHF

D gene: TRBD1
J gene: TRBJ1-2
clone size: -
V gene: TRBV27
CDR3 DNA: TGTGCCAGCAGTTTATATACAGGGGACGGCTACACCTTC
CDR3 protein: CASSLYTGDGYTF

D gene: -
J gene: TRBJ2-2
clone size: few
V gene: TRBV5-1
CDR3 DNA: TGCGCCAGCAGCCCCGGGCGAGGGATTCCGACGAACACCGGGGAGCTGTTTTTT
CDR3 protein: CASSPGRGIPTNTGELFF

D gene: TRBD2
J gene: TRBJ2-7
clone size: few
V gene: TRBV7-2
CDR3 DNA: TGTGCCAGCAGCTTAAGGCTAGCGGGGGCCGTCGAGCAGTACTTC
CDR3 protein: CASSLRLAGAVEQYF

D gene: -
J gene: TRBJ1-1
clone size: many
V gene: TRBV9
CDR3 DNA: TGTGCCAGCAGCCAGACCGGGGACACTGAAGCTTTCTTT
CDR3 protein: CASSQTGDTEAFF

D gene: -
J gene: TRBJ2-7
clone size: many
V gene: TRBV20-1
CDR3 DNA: TGCAGTGCTAGCAACACGGGGGAGTTTCTGGACGAGCAGTACTTC
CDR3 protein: CSASNTGEFLDEQYF

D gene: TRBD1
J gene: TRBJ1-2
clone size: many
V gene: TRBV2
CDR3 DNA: TGTGCCAGCAGTGAAAGGTGGGGACAGTCAGGCTATGGCTACACCTTC
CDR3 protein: CASSERWGQSGYGYTF

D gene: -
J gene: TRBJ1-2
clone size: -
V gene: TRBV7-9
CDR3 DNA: TGTGCCAGCAGCCCGCCGACAGAGTATGGCTACACCTTC
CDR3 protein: CASSPPTEYGYTF

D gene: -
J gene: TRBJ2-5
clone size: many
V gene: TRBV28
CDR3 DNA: TGTGCCAGCAGTTTAACTCGGGAGACCCAGTACTTC
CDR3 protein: CASSLTRETQYF

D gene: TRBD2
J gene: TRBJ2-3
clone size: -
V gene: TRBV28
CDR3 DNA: TGTGCCAGCAGCCTGGGACTAGCGGGAGGGCCAGGATTAGATACGCAGTATTTT
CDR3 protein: CASSLGLAGGPGLDTQYF

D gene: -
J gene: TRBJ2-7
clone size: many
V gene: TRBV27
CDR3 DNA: TGTGCCAGCAGTCCCGAAGGGGTTTTCTACGAGCAGTACTTC
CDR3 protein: CASSPEGVFYEQYF

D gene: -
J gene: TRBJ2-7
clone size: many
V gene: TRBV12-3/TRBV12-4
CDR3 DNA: TGTGCCAGCTGTTTGACACAGGGTATCGACGAGCAGTACTTC
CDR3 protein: CASCLTQGIDEQYF